Listed below are T cell receptor beta chains from one sample, sequenced in a study of graft-versus-host responses after intestinal transplantation. Here immunoSEQ multiplex PCR was the method, and the copy in TCRdb shows in-frame clones only, minus some. The sample includes about 110,000 clones, around 93% of them seen just once. Their cognate antigens are unknown. The source material was unstimulated CD8+ T cells sorted from spleen or lymph node cells, sampled before intestinal transplant. These receptors were taken from a human donor who received an intestinal transplant. The CDR3 runs from the conserved cysteine through the conserved F or W. Each record gives: V gene, J gene, CDR3 protein.

TRBV6-5	TRBJ2-7	CASRITLAETYEQYF
TRBV27	TRBJ2-6	CASSILGGSGANVLTF
TRBV11-2	TRBJ2-7	CASSSDSYEQYF
TRBV19	TRBJ1-5	CASSMRGANQPQHF
TRBV9	TRBJ1-5	CASSSGGNQPQHF
TRBV27	TRBJ2-4	CASSPSMGGGIQYF
TRBV7-9	TRBJ2-7	CASSLVSSGSYEQYF
TRBV27	TRBJ2-3	CASSATLAGENTDTQYF
TRBV20-1	TRBJ2-1	CSAASGNEQFF
TRBV28	TRBJ1-1	CASRFDSLNTEAFF
TRBV28	TRBJ1-2	CASSLWGGQNYGYTF
TRBV5-1	TRBJ2-1	CASSFLKGQGEAYNEQFF
TRBV27	TRBJ2-7	CASSLGTGALGQYF
TRBV5-1	TRBJ1-1	CASSLDRNTEAFF
TRBV30	TRBJ2-7	CAWSVGASAYEQYF
TRBV15	TRBJ2-1	CATSRDPPSGYNEQFF
TRBV4-2	TRBJ2-4	CASSHPSGEGKNIQYF
TRBV9	TRBJ2-7	CASSVAGGGAYEQYF
TRBV9	TRBJ2-7	CASSVEGARGAEQYF
TRBV6-5	TRBJ1-2	CASTPGGFGYTF
TRBV10-3	TRBJ2-7	CAISELDRTYEQYF
TRBV28	TRBJ2-1	CASSFRDEQFF
TRBV9	TRBJ2-7	CASSSSGTHYEQYF
TRBV27	TRBJ2-6	CASSYLGGSGANVLTF
TRBV2	TRBJ1-1	CASSVQGLNTEAFF
TRBV27	TRBJ1-5	CASSSGVSNQPQHF
TRBV11-1	TRBJ2-1	CASSLSWTSGYNEQFF
TRBV6-1	TRBJ1-4	CASSPTTGTNEKLFF
TRBV5-1	TRBJ2-7	CASSVDRGDEQYF